What follows is one TCR beta chain and its context. Antigen unknown. The sample originates from a study of PD-L1 blockade in urothelial cancer. Overall study: About 90% of the roughly 29 patients were men who had bladder-origin urothelial cancer. Samples came from 3 weeks, at the second dose, and 6 weeks into treatment. The median number of T cells present in blood samples was about 130,000.

Measured with immunoSEQ multiplex PCR; TCRdb has only the in-frame clones, and not every one. The sample includes 45,000 to 55,000 clones, around 87% of them seen just once. The time point: peripheral blood 6 weeks after treatment start. The CDR3 length is 20 residues. Germline CDR1 and CDR2: WNHNN and SYGVQD (reference sequence). Trimming cost V 2 bases and J 2 bases; bases outside gene matches: 10. Study-level results: Patients with below-median pretreatment blood clonality survived longer.

This sequence joins TRBV10-1 and TRBJ2-2, with 14 nucleotides matching TRBD2. The specimen comprised PBMCs, sampled around atezolizumab (anti-PD-L1) treatment. The receptor was isolated from a man between 60 and 75 years old with urothelial cancer. CDR3 sequence (DNA): TGCGCCAGCAGTGAGCGGCCCGGGACTAGCGGGGGCGAAAACACCGGGGAGCTGTTTTTT. Residues: CASSERPGTSGGENTGELFF.